This TCR beta chain was identified in a study of T cell responses to AZD1222 COVID-19 vaccine. Study observations and caveats: The CD4 TCRs associated with vaccination extended across spike and predominated at 160-218 and 743-854.

Remarks on this clone: Its specificity is not known.

Libraries were prepared by immunoSEQ multiplex PCR; TCRdb keeps only in-frame clonotypes and omits some of them. Seen here are 65,000 to 100,000 clones, approximately 90% observed once, and the top ten hold around 8%. The TCR sequence derives from an adult who received the AZD1222 COVID-19 vaccine. Sample: peripheral blood, taken 28 days after the second AZD1222 dose.

CDR3 DNA: TGTGCCAGCAGCTTAGGACTAGCGGGAGCCGATACGCAGTATTTT. Protein: CASSLGLAGADTQYF. The chain carries TRBV7-6 and TRBJ2-3; 12 bases are a match to TRBD2. J gave up 6 bases and V 1 base, and 2 bases lay outside the gene matches. The CDR3 has 15 amino acids. CDR1 and CDR2 (germline): SGHVS, FNYEAQ.